This passage covers 25 T cell receptor beta chains from one sample sequenced in a study of T cell responses to AZD1222 COVID-19 vaccine. Repertoires were generated with immunoSEQ multiplex PCR, while TCRdb's copy carries only in-frame clones and drops some. The table includes 90,000 to 100,000 clones, roughly 90% detected once. The material was peripheral blood, obtained on day 0 of AZD1222 vaccination. Receptor source: an adult in good health.

V gene TRBV27 combines with J gene TRBJ2-1, with 7 positions matching TRBD1. Germline V gene sequence: CDR1 MNHEY, CDR2 SMNVEV (reference sequence). V was pared by 3 bases and J by 1 base, with 3 bases of the junction left unmatched. CDR3 size: 15 residues. CDR3 loop: CASSLNRGSYNEQFF. The CDR3 bases are TGTGCCAGCAGTTTGAACAGGGGTTCCTACAATGAGCAGTTCTTC.

This chain links TRBV25-1 with TRBJ1-1, with D hard to call. The CDR3 runs to 13 residues. Germline loops: CDR1 MGHDK, CDR2 SYGVNS. V was trimmed by 3 bases and J by 4 bases, leaving 9 bases between them. CDR3 nucleotides: TGTGCCAGCAGTGAGGGCGCGGGCACTGAAGCTTTCTTT. The encoded protein is CASSEGAGTEAFF.

The V call is TRBV2, the J call TRBJ1-5, with TRBD1 matching 9 bases. The CDR3 covers 15 residues. CDR1 is SNHLY and CDR2 is FYNNEI in the germline V gene. Losses at the gene ends were 5 bases for V and 6 bases for J; bases not matched to a gene: 8. This CDR3 is CASSIAGQGPQPQHF. CDR3 DNA sequence: TGTGCCAGCAGTATAGCGGGACAGGGTCCTCAGCCCCAGCATTTT.

The CDR3 DNA reads TGTGCCAGCCGGCCAGGCGGGAGAGACACCGGGGAGCTGTTTTTT. This encodes CASRPGGRDTGELFF. The J gene is TRBJ2-2, the V gene TRBV27, with 7 bases matching TRBD2. This CDR3 has 15 residues. CDR1 and CDR2 from the germline V gene are MNHEY and SMNVEV (reference sequence). J lost 3 bases, V lost 8 bases, and 9 bases had no gene match.

V gene TRBV11-2 combines with J gene TRBJ1-6; D is undetermined. The CDR3 runs 16 residues. Trimming removed 0 bases from V and 10 bases from J, with 16 bases in between. Looked up from germline, CDR1 is SGHAT and CDR2 is FQNNGV. Written as DNA, the CDR3 is TGTGCCAGCAGCTTAGATCCGAGGGAGATGCGGTCACCCCTCCACTTT. The encoded protein is CASSLDPREMRSPLHF.

This chain joins TRBV5-6 and TRBJ2-5; D is undetermined. The ends were cut back, 0 bases at V and 5 bases at J, with 8 bases in the middle. The length of the CDR3 is 13 residues. Germline V gene sequence: CDR1 SGHDT, CDR2 YYEEEE. This chain's CDR3 is CASSLGGWETQYF. Written as DNA, the CDR3 is TGTGCCAGCAGCTTGGGTGGATGGGAGACCCAGTACTTC.

The V and J genes are TRBV5-6 and TRBJ1-5, with 8 bases lining up with TRBD1. With 5 bases clipped from V and 3 bases from J, the junction kept 16 bases outside the gene matches. This CDR3 comprises 18 residues. Germline V gene sequence: CDR1 SGHDT, CDR2 YYEEEE. CDR3 protein: CASSCLIDRGRHNQPQHF. CDR3 bases: TGTGCCAGCAGTTGTTTGATTGACAGGGGCCGTCACAATCAGCCCCAGCATTTT.

The V call is TRBV30, the J call TRBJ1-6; D ambiguous. Per germline, CDR1 GTSNPN and CDR2 SVGIG (reference sequence). There are 15 residues in the CDR3. V was cut by 2 bases and J by 4 bases, with 12 bases left in between. Here the CDR3 reads CAWSTDRGYNSPLHF. CDR3 nucleotide sequence: TGTGCCTGGAGTACCGATAGAGGGTATAATTCACCCCTCCACTTT.

The genes are TRBV27 and TRBJ1-2; D is undetermined. Trimming pared 0 bases from V and 5 bases from J, leaving 10 bases between. This CDR3 is 14 amino acids long. Germline assignment: CDR1 MNHEY and CDR2 SMNVEV (reference sequence). Here the CDR3 reads CASSLSPLYYGYTF. The CDR3 DNA is TGTGCCAGCAGTTTATCCCCTCTATATTATGGCTACACCTTC.

The V and J genes are TRBV18 and TRBJ1-4; D gene ambiguous. The V and J ends lost 6 bases and 0 bases respectively, with 11 bases between them. The CDR3 has 15 residues. Germline V CDR1 and CDR2: KGHSH, LQKENI. CDR3 coding DNA: TGTGCCAGCTCCCCTTTAAGAGCAACTAATGAAAAACTGTTTTTT. Its protein is CASSPLRATNEKLFF. The complete variable domain, with remaining parts taken from reference TRBV18 and TRBJ1-4, reads NAGVMQNPRHLVRRRGQEARLRCSPMKGHSHVYWYRQLPEEGLKFMVYLQKENIIDESGMPKERFSAEFPKEGPSILRIQQVVRGDSAAYFCASSPLRATNEKLFFGSGTQLSVL.

The rearrangement joins TRBV6-1 to TRBJ1-5, with a possible D match to TRBD1 (6 bases). CDR1 and CDR2 (germline): MNHNS, SASEGT. The germline V and J ends were trimmed by 3 bases and 4 bases, with 16 bases remaining between them. The CDR3 has 16 residues. CDR3 sequence (DNA): TGTGCCAGCAGTGACCTTATACAGGGCGGGAATCAGCCCCAGCATTTT. Its protein product is CASSDLIQGGNQPQHF.

V and J are TRBV10-3 and TRBJ2-1; 13 positions agree with TRBD2. CDR1 ENHRY and CDR2 SYGVKD come from the germline V gene. This CDR3 is built from 16 residues. Unmatched junction bases numbered 2, after V lost 2 bases and J lost 4 bases. Here the CDR3 reads CAISELGLAGYNEQFF. The CDR3 DNA follows: TGTGCCATCAGTGAGCTGGGACTAGCGGGGTACAATGAGCAGTTCTTC.

The gene calls are TRBV6-5 and TRBJ2-3; TRBD2 might be the D (6 bases). Germline V gene lookup returns CDR1 MNHEY and CDR2 SVGAGI. This CDR3 has 14 amino acids. The germline V and J ends were trimmed by 8 bases and 2 bases, with 14 bases remaining between them. The CDR3 loop is CASEGGEVTDTQYF. CDR3 in DNA: TGTGCCAGCGAGGGAGGCGAAGTCACAGATACGCAGTATTTT.

The J gene is TRBJ1-6, the V gene TRBV9, with TRBD1 identical over 7 bases. The CDR3 has 14 residues. Germline assignment: CDR1 SGDLS and CDR2 YYNGEE. Trimming took 5 bases from V and 5 from J; bases not matched to a gene: 4. CDR3 bases: TGTGCCAGCAGGAGGGGGCATAATAATTCACCCCTCCACTTT. As protein: CASRRGHNNSPLHF.

This clone has a single count. The chain couples TRBV10-3 to TRBJ2-7, with unresolved D. Trimming shortened V by 10 bases and J by 1 base, and 11 bases separated the two germline ends. The V gene's germline CDR1 is ENHRY and CDR2 SYGVKD. The length of the CDR3 is 12 residues. The CDR3 DNA reads TGTGCCACCTTGACTGCTTCCTACGAGCAGTACTTC. This encodes CATLTASYEQYF.

The chain combines TRBV14 with TRBJ1-1; no reliable D call. This CDR3 is built from 16 residues. The germline gives CDR1 SGHDN, CDR2 FVKESK. Trimming took 1 base from V and 0 from J, leaving 12 bases between them. CDR3: CASSQAQRSMNTEAFF. The CDR3, as DNA: TGTGCCAGCAGCCAAGCACAGAGAAGTATGAACACTGAAGCTTTCTTT.

This rearrangement joins TRBV27 to TRBJ2-2; D is possibly TRBD1 (6 bases). The CDR3 loop spans 16 amino acids. Per the germline V gene, CDR1 is MNHEY and CDR2 is SMNVEV (reference sequence). The germline V and J ends were trimmed by 0 bases and 4 bases, with 12 bases remaining between them. This chain's CDR3 is CASSLSPTGTTGELFF. The CDR3 DNA reads as TGTGCCAGCAGTTTATCGCCAACAGGGACCACCGGGGAGCTGTTTTTT.

J is TRBJ2-3 and V is TRBV2; the match to TRBD1 covers 12 bases. Germline V gene lookup returns CDR1 SNHLY and CDR2 FYNNEI. The CDR3 loop spans 14 amino acids. The trim removed 11 bases at V and 2 bases at J, leaving 5 bases unmatched. The CDR3 sequence: CAGDRGLSTDTQYF. The DNA for the CDR3 is TGTGCCGGGGACAGGGGGCTTTCCACAGATACGCAGTATTTT.

This chain connects TRBV4-3 to TRBJ1-1, with 8 bases lining up with TRBD1. With V trimmed by 3 bases and J by 1 base, 4 bases remained unmatched. Germline V CDR1 and CDR2: LGHNA, YSLEER. The CDR3 runs 15 residues. Here the CDR3 reads CASSQTGTGNTEAFF. CDR3 sequence (DNA): TGCGCCAGCAGCCAGACCGGGACAGGGAACACTGAAGCTTTCTTT.

The chain recombines TRBV7-3 with TRBJ2-1, with TRBD2 identical over 7 bases. The CDR3 is made up of 13 amino acids. Per the germline V gene, CDR1 is SGHTA and CDR2 is FQGTGA. Trimming took 0 bases from V and 10 from J; bases not matched to a gene: 3. Here the CDR3 reads CASSLTTSSEQFF. CDR3 coding DNA: TGTGCCAGCAGCTTAACGACTAGCAGCGAGCAGTTCTTC.

By proportion, this clone is medium-sized (0.01 to 0.1%). The chain recombines TRBV27 with TRBJ2-7, with D unresolved. The V end was cut by 5 bases, the J end by 1 base, with 12 bases between. The CDR3 length is 14 residues. Germline values: CDR1 MNHEY, CDR2 SMNVEV (reference sequence). The CDR3 reads CASSPTEGSYEQYF. The CDR3 DNA follows: TGTGCCAGCAGTCCCACCGAAGGTTCCTACGAGCAGTACTTC.

This chain uses TRBV5-1 with TRBJ2-7; 11 nucleotides line up with TRBD2. J gave up 6 bases and V 3 bases, and 5 bases lay outside the gene matches. CDR3 length equals 14 residues. The germline CDR1 and CDR2 sequences are SGHRS and YFSETQ. CDR3 in amino acids: CASSSGTSGFEQYF. CDR3 DNA sequence: TGCGCCAGCAGCTCCGGGACTAGCGGTTTCGAGCAGTACTTC.

The chain recombines TRBV7-8 with TRBJ1-2; maybe TRBD1 (5 bases). Germline lookup yields CDR1 SGHVS and CDR2 FQNEAQ. The length of the CDR3 is 13 residues. Between the trimmed V and J ends, which lost 5 bases and 2 bases, there was a span of 9 bases. Here the CDR3 reads CASSRQPNYGYTF. The DNA of the CDR3 is TGTGCCAGCAGCCGACAGCCGAACTATGGCTACACCTTC.

The chain joins TRBV19 to TRBJ1-1; weak D call: TRBD1 (6 bases). V was trimmed by 5 bases and J by 3 bases, leaving 13 bases between them. CDR3 length: 14 amino acids. The germline CDR1 and CDR2 sequences are LNHDA and SQIVND (reference sequence). This chain's CDR3 is CASSVQGRYTEAFF. In DNA form, the CDR3 reads TGTGCCAGTAGTGTACAGGGACGGTACACTGAAGCTTTCTTT.

The V and J genes are TRBV7-2 and TRBJ2-3, with unresolved D. V dropped 0 bases and J dropped 0 bases, with 1 base sitting between them. The germline V gene has CDR1 SGHTA and CDR2 FQGNSA. This CDR3 has 13 residues. CDR3: CASSLASTDTQYF. DNA for the CDR3: TGTGCCAGCAGCTTAGCTAGCACAGATACGCAGTATTTT. Supplemented by reference TRBV7-2 and TRBJ2-3, the full variable domain reads GAGVSQSPSNKVTEKGKDVELRCDPISGHTALYWYRQSLGQGLEFLIYFQGNSAPDKSGLPSDRFSAERTGGSVSTLTIQRTQQEDSAVYLCASSLASTDTQYFGPGTRLTVL.